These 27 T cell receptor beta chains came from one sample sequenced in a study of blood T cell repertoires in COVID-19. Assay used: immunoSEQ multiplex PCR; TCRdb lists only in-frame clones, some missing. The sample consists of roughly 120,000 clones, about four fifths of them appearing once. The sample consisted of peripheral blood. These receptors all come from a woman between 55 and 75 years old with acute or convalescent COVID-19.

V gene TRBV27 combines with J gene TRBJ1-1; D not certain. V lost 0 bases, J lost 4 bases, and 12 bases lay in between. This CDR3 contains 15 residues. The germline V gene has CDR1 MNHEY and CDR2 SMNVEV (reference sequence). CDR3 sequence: CASSLSTGLSTEAFF. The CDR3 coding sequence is TGTGCCAGCAGTTTATCCACCGGACTGAGCACTGAAGCTTTCTTT.

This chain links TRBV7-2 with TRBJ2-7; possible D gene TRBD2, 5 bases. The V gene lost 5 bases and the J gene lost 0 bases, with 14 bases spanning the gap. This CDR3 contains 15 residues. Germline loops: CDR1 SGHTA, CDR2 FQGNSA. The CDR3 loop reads CASSGSWATSYEQYF. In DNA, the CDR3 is TGTGCCAGCAGCGGGAGTTGGGCGACCTCCTACGAGCAGTACTTC.

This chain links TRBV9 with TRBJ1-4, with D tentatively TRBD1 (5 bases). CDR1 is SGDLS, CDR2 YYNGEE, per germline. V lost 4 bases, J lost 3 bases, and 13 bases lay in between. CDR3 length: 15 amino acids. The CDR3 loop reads CASSPDGGSNEKLFF. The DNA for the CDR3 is TGTGCCAGCAGCCCCGACGGGGGGTCTAATGAAAAACTGTTTTTT.

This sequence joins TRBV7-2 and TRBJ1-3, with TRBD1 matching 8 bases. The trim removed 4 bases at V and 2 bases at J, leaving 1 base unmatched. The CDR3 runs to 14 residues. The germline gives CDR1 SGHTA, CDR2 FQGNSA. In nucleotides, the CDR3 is TGTGCCAGCAGCTCACAGGGGGCTGGAAACACCATATATTTT. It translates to CASSSQGAGNTIYF. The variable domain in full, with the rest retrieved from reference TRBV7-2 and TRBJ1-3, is GAGVSQSPSNKVTEKGKDVELRCDPISGHTALYWYRQSLGQGLEFLIYFQGNSAPDKSGLPSDRFSAERTGGSVSTLTIQRTQQEDSAVYLCASSSQGAGNTIYFGEGSWLTVV.

The CDR3 loop is CASADRGIYGYTF. CDR3 nucleotides: TGTGCCAGCGCGGACAGGGGAATATATGGCTACACCTTC. This chain connects TRBV27 to TRBJ1-2, with 9 bases matching TRBD1. The trim removed 8 bases at V and 5 bases at J, leaving 6 bases unmatched. The CDR3 runs to 13 residues. Germline loops: CDR1 MNHEY, CDR2 SMNVEV (reference sequence).

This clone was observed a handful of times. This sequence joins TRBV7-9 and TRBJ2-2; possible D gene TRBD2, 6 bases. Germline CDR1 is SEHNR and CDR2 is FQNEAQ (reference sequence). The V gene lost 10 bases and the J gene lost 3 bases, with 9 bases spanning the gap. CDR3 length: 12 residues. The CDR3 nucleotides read TGTGCCACTCGGGACTACACCGGGGAGCTGTTTTTT. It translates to CATRDYTGELFF.

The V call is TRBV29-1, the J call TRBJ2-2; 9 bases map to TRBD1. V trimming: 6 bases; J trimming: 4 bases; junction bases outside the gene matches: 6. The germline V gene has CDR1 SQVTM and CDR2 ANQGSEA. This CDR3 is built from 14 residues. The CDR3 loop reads CSVGVQGATGELFF. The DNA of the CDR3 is TGCAGCGTCGGGGTACAGGGGGCCACCGGGGAGCTGTTTTTT.

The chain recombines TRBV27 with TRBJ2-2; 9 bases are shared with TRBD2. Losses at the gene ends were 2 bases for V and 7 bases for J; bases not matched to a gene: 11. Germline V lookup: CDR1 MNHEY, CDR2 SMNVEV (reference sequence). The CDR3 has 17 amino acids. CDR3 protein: CASSLNGAGGPIGELFF. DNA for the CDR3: TGTGCCAGCAGTTTAAACGGGGCGGGGGGGCCGATCGGGGAGCTGTTTTTT.

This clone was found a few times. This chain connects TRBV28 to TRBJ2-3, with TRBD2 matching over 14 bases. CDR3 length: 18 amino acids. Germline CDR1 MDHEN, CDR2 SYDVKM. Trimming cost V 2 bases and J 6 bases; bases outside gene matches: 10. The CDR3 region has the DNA TGTGCCAGCAGTTTAAGCCCCGGACTAGCGGGGGGCAAGGATACGCAGTATTTT. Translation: CASSLSPGLAGGKDTQYF.

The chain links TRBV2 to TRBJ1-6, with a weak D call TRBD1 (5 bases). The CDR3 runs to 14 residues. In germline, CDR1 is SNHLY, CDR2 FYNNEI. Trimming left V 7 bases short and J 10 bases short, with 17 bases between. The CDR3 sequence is CASTRWQGGSPLHF. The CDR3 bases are TGTGCCAGCACTCGGTGGCAGGGAGGATCACCCCTCCACTTT. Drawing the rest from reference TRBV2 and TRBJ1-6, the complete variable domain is EPEVTQTPSHQVTQMGQEVILRCVPISNHLYFYWYRQILGQKVEFLVSFYNNEISEKSEIFDDQFSVERPDGSNFTLKIRSTKLEDSAMYFCASTRWQGGSPLHFGNGTRLTVT.

The CDR3 is CASSFPGGEQYF. CDR3 DNA: TGTGCCAGCAGCTTTCCAGGGGGCGAGCAGTACTTC. The chain couples TRBV5-4 to TRBJ2-7; TRBD1 matches 7 bases. The J segment lost 6 bases and the V segment lost 2 bases, leaving 2 bases of the junction unmatched. This CDR3 region has 12 residues. The germline V gene encodes CDR1 SGHNT and CDR2 YYREEE (reference sequence). Full variable domain (missing parts from reference TRBV5-4 and TRBJ2-7): ETGVTQSPTHLIKTRGQQVTLRCSSQSGHNTVSWYQQALGQGPQFIFQYYREEENGRGNFPPRFSGLQFPNYSSELNVNALELDDSALYLCASSFPGGEQYFGPGTRLTVT.

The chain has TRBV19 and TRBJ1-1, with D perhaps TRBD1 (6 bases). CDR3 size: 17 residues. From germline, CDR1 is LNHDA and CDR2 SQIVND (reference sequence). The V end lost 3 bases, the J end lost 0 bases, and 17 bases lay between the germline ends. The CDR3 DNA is TGTGCCAGTAGTATTCTAAAGGGGGTAGGAATGAACACTGAAGCTTTCTTT. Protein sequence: CASSILKGVGMNTEAFF.

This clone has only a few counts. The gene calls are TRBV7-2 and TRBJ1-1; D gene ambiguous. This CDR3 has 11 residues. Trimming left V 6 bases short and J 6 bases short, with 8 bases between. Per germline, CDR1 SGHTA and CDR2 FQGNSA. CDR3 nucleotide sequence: TGTGCCAGCAGAAGAACGGCTGAAGCTTTCTTT. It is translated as CASRRTAEAFF.

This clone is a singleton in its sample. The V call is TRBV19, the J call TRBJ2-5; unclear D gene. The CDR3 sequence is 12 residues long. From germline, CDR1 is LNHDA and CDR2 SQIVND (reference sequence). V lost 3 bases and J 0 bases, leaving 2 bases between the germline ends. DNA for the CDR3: TGTGCCAGTAGTATTAACCAAGAGACCCAGTACTTC. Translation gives CASSINQETQYF.

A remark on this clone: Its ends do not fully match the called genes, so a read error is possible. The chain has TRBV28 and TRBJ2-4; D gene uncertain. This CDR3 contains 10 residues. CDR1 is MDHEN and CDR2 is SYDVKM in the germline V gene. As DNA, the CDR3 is TGTGCCAGCAGTTCACTGTCTGTTGTCTTC. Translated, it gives CASSSLSVVF.

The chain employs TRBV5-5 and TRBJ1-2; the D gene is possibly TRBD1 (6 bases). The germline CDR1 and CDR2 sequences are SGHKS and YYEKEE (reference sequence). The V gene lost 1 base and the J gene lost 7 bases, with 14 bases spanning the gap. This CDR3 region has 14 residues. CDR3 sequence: CASSLHEQGFGYTF. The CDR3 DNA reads TGTGCCAGCAGCTTGCACGAACAGGGATTTGGCTACACCTTC.

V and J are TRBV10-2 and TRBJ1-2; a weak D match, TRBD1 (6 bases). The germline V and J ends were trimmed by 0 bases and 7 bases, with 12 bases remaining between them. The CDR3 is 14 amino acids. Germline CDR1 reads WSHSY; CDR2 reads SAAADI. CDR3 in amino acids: CASSESRGGTGYTF. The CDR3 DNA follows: TGCGCCAGCAGTGAGTCGAGGGGGGGTACTGGCTACACCTTC.

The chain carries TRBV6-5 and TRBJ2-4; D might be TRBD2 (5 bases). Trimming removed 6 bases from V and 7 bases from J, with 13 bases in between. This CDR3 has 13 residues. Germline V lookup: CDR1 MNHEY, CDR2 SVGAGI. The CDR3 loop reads CASRDWRRNIQYF. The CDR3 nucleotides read TGTGCCAGCAGGGATTGGAGGCGGAACATTCAGTACTTC.

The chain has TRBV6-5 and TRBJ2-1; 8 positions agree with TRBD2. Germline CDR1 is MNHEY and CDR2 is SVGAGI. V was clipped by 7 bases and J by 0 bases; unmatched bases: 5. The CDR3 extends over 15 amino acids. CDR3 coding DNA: TGTGCCAGCACGATAGCGGGGAGCTCCTACAATGAGCAGTTCTTC. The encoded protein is CASTIAGSSYNEQFF.

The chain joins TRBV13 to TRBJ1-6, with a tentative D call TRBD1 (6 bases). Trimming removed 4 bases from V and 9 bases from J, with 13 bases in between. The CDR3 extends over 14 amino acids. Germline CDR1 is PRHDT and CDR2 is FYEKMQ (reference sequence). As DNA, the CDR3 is TGTGCCAGCAGCTCCCAGGGGTCAGGTTCACCCCTCCACTTT. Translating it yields CASSSQGSGSPLHF.

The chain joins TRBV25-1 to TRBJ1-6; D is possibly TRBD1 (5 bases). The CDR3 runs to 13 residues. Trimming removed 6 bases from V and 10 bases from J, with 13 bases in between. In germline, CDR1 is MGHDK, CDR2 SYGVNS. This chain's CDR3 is CASSRDYRSPLHF. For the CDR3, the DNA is TGTGCCAGCAGCAGGGACTATAGGTCACCCCTCCACTTT.

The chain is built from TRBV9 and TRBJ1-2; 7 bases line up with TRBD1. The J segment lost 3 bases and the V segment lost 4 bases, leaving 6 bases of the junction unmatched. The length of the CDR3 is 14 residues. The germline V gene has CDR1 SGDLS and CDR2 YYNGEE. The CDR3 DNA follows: TGTGCCAGCAGCCCACAGCAGGGGGACTATGGCTACACCTTC. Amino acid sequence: CASSPQQGDYGYTF.

CDR3 in DNA: TGTGCCACCAGTGATCCCTACTCGACTAGCGGGGGGGATACGCAGTATTTT. It yields the protein CATSDPYSTSGGDTQYF. This sequence joins TRBV24-1 and TRBJ2-3; 13 bases align to TRBD2. Trimming cost V 3 bases and J 6 bases; bases outside gene matches: 8. Looked up from germline, CDR1 is KGHDR and CDR2 is SFDVKD. The CDR3 runs 17 residues.

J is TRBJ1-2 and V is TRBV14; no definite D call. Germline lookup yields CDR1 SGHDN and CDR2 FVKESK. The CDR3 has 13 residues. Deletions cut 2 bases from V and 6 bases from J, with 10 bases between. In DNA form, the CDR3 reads TGTGCCAGCAGCCAAACTCGAACTCATGGCTACACCTTC. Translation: CASSQTRTHGYTF.

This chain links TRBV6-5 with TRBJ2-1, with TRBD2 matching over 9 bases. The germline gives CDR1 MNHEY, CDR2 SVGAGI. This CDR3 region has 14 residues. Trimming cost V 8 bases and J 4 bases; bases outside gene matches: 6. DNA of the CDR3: TGTGCCAGCGGAATAGCGGGGGCATACAATGAGCAGTTCTTC. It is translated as CASGIAGAYNEQFF.

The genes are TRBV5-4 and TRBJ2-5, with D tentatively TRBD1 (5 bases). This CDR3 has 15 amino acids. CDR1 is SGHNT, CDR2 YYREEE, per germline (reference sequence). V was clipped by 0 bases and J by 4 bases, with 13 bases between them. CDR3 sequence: CASSLGQLSPETQYF. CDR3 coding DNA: TGTGCCAGCAGCTTGGGACAGCTTTCGCCAGAGACCCAGTACTTC.

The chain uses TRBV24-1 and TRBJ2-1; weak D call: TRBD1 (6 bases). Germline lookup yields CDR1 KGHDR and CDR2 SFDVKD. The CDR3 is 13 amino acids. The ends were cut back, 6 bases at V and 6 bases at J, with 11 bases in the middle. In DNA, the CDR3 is TGTGCCACCAGTTTGGGGGCCAGCAATGAGCAGTTCTTC. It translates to CATSLGASNEQFF.